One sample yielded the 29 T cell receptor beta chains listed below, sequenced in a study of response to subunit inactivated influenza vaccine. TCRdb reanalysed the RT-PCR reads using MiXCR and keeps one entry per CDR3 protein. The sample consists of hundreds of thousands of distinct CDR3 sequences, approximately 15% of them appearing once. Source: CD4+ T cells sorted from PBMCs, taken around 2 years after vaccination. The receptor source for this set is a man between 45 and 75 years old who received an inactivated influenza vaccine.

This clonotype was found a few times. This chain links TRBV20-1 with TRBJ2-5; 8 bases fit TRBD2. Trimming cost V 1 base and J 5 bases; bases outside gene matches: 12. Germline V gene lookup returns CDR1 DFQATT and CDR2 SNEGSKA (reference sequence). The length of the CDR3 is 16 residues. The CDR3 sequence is CSARVVAGTSSETQYF. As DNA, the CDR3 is TGCAGTGCTAGAGTGGTAGCGGGGACGTCATCGGAGACCCAGTACTTC.

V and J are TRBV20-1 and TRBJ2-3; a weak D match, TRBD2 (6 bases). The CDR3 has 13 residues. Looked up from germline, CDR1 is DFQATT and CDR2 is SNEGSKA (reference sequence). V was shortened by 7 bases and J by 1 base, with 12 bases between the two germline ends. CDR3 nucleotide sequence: TGCAGTGAGGGCGGGACCGGCACAGATACGCAGTATTTT. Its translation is CSEGGTGTDTQYF.

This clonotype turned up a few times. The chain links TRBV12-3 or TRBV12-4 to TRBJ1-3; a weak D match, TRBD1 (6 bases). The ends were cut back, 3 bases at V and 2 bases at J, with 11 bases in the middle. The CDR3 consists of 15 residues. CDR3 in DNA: TGTGCCAGCAGTTTCAGGGGTAAACCTGGAAACACCATATATTTT. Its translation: CASSFRGKPGNTIYF.

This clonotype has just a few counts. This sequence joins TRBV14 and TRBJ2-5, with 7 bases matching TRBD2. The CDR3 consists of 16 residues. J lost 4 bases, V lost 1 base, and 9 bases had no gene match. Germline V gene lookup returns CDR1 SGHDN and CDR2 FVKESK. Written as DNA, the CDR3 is TGTGCCAGCAGCCAAGCGGCGGGGGAGTTAACAGAGACCCAGTACTTC. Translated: CASSQAAGELTETQYF.

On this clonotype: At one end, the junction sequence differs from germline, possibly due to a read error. In DNA, the CDR3 is TGTGCCAGCAGCGACCCGGGCTCACCAGCTTCTTTC. Translation gives CASSDPGSPASF. V is TRBV12-3 or TRBV12-4 and J is TRBJ2-7; D gene ambiguous. The CDR3 contains 12 residues.

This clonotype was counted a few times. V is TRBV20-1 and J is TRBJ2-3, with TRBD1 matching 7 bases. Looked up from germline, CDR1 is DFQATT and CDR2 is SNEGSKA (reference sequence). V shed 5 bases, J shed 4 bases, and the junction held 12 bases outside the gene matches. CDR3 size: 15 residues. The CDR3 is CSARKTGLRPDTQYF. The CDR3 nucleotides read TGCAGTGCTCGCAAGACAGGGCTTCGCCCAGATACGCAGTATTTT.

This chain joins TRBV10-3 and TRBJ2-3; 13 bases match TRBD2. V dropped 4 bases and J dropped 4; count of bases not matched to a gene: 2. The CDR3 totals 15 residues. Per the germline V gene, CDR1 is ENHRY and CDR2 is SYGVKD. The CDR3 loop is CAISGTSGSPDTQYF. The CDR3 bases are TGTGCCATCAGTGGGACTAGCGGGAGTCCAGATACGCAGTATTTT.

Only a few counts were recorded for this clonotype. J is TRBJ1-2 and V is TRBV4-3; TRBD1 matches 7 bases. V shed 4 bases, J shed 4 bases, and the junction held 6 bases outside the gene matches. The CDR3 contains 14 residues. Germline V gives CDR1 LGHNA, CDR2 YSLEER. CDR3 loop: CASSPNPGGYGYTF. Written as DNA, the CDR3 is TGCGCCAGCAGCCCGAATCCAGGGGGCTATGGCTACACCTTC.

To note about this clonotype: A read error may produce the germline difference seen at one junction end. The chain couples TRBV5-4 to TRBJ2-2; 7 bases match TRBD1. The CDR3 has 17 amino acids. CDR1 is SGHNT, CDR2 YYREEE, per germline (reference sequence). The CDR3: CSSSLAPQGANTGELFF. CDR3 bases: TGTTCCAGCAGCTTGGCCCCCCAGGGGGCGAACACCGGGGAGCTGTTTTTT.

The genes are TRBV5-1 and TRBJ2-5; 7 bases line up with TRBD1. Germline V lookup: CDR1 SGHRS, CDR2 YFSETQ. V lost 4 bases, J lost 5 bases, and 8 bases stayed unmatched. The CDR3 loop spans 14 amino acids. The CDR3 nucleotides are TGCGCCAGCAGCGATGGAAGGGGGCGGGAGACCCAGTACTTC. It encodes CASSDGRGRETQYF.

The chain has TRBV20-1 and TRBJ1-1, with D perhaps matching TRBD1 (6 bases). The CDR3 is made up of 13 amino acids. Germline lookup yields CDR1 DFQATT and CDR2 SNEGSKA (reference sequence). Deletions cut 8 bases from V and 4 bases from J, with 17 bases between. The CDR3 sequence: CSYQTGRSTEAFF. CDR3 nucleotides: TGCAGTTACCAAACAGGGAGGTCCACTGAAGCTTTCTTT.

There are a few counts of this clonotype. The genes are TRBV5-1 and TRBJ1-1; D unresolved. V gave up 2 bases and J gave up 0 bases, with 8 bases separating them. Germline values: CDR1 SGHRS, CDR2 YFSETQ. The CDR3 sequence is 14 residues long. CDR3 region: CASSFNPVNTEAFF. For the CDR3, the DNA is TGCGCCAGCAGCTTCAATCCTGTGAACACTGAAGCTTTCTTT.

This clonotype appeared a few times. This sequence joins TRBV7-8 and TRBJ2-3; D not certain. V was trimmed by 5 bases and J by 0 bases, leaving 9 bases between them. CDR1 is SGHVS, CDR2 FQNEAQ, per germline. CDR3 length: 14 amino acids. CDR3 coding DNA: TGTGCCAGCAGCGCCCTACGGAGCACAGATACGCAGTATTTT. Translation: CASSALRSTDTQYF.

The CDR3 loop reads CASSWSGDGYGYTF. CDR3 nucleotide sequence: TGCGCCAGCAGCTGGTCCGGGGACGGCTATGGCTACACCTTC. V usage is TRBV5-1 and J usage is TRBJ1-2, with a possible D match to TRBD1 (5 bases). The V and J ends lost 3 bases and 4 bases respectively, with 13 bases between them. The CDR3 extends over 14 amino acids. CDR1 SGHRS and CDR2 YFSETQ come from the germline V gene.

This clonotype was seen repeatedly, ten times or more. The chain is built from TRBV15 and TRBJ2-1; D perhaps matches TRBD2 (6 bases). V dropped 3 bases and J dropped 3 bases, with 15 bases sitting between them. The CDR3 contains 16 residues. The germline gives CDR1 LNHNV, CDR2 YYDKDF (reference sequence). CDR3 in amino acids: CATSSLLGGYYNEQFF. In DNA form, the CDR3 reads TGTGCCACCAGCAGTCTCTTGGGGGGATACTACAATGAGCAGTTCTTC.

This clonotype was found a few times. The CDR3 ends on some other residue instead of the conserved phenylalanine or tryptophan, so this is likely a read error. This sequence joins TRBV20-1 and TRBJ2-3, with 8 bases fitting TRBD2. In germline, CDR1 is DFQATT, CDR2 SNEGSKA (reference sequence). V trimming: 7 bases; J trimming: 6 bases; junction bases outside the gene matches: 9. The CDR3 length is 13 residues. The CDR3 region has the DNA TGCAGTGTTCGAGCGGGAGCTTCCGATACGCAGTATTCT. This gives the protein CSVRAGASDTQYS.

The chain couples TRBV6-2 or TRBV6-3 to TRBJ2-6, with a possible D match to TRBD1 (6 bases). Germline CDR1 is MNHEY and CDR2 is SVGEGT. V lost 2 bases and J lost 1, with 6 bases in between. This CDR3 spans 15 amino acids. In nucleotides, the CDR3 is TGTGCCAGCAGTTACACAGGGTCTGGGGCCAACGTCCTGACTTTC. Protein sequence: CASSYTGSGANVLTF.

CDR3 sequence reads: CASSLVASGNEQYF. DNA for the CDR3: TGTGCCAGCAGCTTAGTTGCCAGCGGAAACGAGCAGTACTTC. J is TRBJ2-7 and V is TRBV7-2, with TRBD2 as a possible D gene (5 bases). Germline lookup yields CDR1 SGHTA and CDR2 FQGNSA. Trimming pared 1 base from V and 5 bases from J, leaving 12 bases between. This CDR3 region has 14 residues.

CDR3 coding DNA: TGCAGTGCTATAGCGGGAATTGATACGCAGTATTTT. This translates into CSAIAGIDTQYF. This chain links TRBV20-1 with TRBJ2-3, with 8 bases matching TRBD2. This CDR3 contains 12 residues. CDR1 and CDR2 from the germline V gene are DFQATT and SNEGSKA (reference sequence). V lost 4 bases to trimming and J lost 6 bases; unmatched junction nucleotides: 3.

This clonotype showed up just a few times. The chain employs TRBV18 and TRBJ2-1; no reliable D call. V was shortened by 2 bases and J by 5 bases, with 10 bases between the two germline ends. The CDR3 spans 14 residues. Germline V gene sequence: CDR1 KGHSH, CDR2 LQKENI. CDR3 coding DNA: TGTGCCAGCTCACCAGGGGTTACGGACAATGAGCAGTTCTTC. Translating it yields CASSPGVTDNEQFF. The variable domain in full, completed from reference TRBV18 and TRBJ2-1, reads NAGVMQNPRHLVRRRGQEARLRCSPMKGHSHVYWYRQLPEEGLKFMVYLQKENIIDESGMPKERFSAEFPKEGPSILRIQQVVRGDSAAYFCASSPGVTDNEQFFGPGTRLTVL.

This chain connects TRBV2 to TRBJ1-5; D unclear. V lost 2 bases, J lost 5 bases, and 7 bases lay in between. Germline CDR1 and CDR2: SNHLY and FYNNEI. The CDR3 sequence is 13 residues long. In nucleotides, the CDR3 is TGTGCCAGCAGTGAAACGGGGTATCAGCCCCAGCATTTT. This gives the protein CASSETGYQPQHF.

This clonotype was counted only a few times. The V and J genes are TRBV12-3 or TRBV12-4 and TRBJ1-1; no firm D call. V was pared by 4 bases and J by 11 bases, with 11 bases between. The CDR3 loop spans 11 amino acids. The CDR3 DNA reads TGTGCCAGCAGTTCAGACGCGGAGGCTTTCTTT. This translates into CASSSDAEAFF.

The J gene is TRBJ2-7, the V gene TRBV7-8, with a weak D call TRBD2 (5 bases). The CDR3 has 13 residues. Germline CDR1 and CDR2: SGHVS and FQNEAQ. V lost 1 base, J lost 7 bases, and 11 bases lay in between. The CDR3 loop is CASSLVARREQYF. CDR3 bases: TGTGCCAGCAGCTTAGTGGCGAGGAGGGAGCAGTACTTC.

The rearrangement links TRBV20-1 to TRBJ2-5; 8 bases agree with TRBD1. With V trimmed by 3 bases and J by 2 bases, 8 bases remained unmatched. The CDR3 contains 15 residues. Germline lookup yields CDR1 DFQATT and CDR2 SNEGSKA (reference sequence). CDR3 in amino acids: CSARGRTGHQETQYF. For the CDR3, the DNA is TGCAGTGCTAGGGGCAGGACAGGGCATCAAGAGACCCAGTACTTC.

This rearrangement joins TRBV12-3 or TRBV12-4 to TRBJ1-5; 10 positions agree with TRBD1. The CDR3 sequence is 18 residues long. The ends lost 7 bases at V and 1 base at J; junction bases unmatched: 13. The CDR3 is CASTLGTGVGLSNQPQHF. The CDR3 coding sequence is TGTGCCAGCACCCTAGGGACAGGGGTCGGTTTGAGCAATCAGCCCCAGCATTTT.

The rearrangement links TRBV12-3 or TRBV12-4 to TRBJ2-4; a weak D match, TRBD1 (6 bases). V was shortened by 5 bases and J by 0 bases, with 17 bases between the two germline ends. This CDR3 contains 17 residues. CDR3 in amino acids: CASSKNSGHRAKNIQYF. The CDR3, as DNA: TGTGCCAGCAGTAAAAACTCGGGACACAGAGCCAAAAACATTCAGTACTTC.

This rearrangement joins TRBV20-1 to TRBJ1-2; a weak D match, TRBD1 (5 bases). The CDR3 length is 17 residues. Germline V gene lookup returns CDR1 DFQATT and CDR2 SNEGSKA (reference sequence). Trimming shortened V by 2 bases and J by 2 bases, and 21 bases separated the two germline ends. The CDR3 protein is CSARSPGPRGDNYGYTF. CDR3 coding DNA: TGCAGTGCTAGATCTCCGGGCCCGAGGGGAGACAACTATGGCTACACCTTC.

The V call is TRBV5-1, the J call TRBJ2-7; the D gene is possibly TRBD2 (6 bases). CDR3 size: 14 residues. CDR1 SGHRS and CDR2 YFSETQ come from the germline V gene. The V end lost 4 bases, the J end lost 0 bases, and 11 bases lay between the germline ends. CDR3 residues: CASSAGRISYEQYF. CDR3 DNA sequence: TGCGCCAGCAGCGCGGGACGGATCTCCTACGAGCAGTACTTC.

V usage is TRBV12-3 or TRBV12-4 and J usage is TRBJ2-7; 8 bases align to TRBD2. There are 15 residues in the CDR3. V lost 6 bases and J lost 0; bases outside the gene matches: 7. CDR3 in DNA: TGTGCCAGCAGACCCGCGGCGGGAGGCTCCTACGAGCAGTACTTC. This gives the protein CASRPAAGGSYEQYF.